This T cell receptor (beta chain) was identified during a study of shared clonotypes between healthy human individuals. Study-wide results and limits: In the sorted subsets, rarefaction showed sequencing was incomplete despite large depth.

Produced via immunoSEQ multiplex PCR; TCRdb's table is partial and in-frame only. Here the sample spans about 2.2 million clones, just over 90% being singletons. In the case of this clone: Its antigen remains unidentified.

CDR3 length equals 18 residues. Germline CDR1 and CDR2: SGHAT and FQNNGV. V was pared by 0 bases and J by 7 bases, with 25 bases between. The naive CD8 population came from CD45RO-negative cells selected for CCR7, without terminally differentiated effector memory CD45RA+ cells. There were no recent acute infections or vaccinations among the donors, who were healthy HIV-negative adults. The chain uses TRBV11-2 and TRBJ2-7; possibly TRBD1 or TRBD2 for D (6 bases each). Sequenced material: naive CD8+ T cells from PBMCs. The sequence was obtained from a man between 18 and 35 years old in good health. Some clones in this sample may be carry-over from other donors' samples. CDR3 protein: CASSLELLRTAAGREQYF. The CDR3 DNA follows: TGTGCCAGCAGCTTAGAACTTCTCCGGACAGCGGCGGGGAGGGAGCAGTACTTC.